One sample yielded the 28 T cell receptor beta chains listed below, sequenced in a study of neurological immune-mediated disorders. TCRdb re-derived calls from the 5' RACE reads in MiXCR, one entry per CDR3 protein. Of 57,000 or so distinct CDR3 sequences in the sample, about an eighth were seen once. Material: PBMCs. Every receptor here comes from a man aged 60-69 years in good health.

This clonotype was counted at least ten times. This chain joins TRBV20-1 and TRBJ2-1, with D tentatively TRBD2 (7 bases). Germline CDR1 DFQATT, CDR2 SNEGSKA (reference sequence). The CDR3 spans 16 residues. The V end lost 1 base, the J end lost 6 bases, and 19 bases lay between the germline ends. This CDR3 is CSARAPSLGGRNEQFF. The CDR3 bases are TGCAGTGCTAGAGCGCCCTCGTTGGGGGGGCGCAATGAGCAGTTCTTC.

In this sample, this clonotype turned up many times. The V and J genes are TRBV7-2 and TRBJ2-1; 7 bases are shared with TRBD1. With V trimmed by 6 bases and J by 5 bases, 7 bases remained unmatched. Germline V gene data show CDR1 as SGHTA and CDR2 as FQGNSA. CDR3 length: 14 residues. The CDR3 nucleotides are TGTGCCAGCAGTTTTCAGGGGGACAACAATGAGCAGTTCTTC. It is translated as CASSFQGDNNEQFF.

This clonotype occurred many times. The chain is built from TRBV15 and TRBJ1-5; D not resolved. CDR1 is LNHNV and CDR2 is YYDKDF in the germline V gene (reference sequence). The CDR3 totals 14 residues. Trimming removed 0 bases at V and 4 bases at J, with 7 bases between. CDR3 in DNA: TGTGCCACCAGCAGAGAGGATCGGAATCAGCCCCAGCATTTT. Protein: CATSREDRNQPQHF.

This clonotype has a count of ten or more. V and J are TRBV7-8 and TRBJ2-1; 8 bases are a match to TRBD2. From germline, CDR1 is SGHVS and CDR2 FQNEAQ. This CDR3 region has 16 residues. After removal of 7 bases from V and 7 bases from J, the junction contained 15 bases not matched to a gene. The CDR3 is CASTPVGTRRKNEQFF. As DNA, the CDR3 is TGTGCCAGCACCCCAGTCGGGACTAGAAGGAAGAATGAGCAGTTCTTC.

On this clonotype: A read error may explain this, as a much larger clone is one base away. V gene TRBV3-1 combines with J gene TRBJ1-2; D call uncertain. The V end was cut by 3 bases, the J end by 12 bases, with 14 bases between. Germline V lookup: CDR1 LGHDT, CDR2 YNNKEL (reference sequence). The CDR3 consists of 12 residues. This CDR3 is CASSHDLQRHTF. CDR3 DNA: TGTGCCAGCAGCCACGATCTGCAGCGTCACACCTTC.

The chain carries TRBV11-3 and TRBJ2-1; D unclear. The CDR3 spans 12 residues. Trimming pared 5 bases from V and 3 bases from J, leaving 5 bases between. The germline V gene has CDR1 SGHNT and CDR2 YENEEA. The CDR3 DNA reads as TGTGCCAGCAGCGCGGACTACAATGAGCAGTTCTTC. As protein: CASSADYNEQFF.

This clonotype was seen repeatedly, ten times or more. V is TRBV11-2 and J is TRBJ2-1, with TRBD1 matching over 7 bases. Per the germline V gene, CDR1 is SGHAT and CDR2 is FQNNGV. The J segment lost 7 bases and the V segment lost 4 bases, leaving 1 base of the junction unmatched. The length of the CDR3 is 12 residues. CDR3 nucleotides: TGTGCCAGCAGCTCCAGGGGGAATGAGCAGTTCTTC. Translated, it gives CASSSRGNEQFF.

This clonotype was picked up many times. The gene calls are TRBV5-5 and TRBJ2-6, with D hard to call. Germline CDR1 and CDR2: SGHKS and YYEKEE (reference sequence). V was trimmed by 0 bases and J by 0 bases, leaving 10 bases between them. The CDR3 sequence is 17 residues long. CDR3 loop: CASSLGQPTSGANVLTF. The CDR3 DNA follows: TGTGCCAGCAGCTTGGGGCAGCCAACCTCTGGGGCCAACGTCCTGACTTTC.

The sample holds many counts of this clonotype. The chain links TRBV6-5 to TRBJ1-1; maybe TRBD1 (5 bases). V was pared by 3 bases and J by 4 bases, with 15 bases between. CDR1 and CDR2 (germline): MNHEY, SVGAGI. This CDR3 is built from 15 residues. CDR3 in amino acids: CASSYTGAMRTEAFF. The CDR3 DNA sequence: TGTGCCAGCAGTTATACTGGGGCAATGCGCACTGAAGCTTTCTTT.

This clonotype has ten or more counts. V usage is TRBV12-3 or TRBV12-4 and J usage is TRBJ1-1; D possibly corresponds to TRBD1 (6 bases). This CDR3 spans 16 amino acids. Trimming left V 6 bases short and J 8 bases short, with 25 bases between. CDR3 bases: TGTGCCAGCAGCTCAACCGGGACATTTTTATCGGCAGAAGCTTTCTTT. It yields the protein CASSSTGTFLSAEAFF.

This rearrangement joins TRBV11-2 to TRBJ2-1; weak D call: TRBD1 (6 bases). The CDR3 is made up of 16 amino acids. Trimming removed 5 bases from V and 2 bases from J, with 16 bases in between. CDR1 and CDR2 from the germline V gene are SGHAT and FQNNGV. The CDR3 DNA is TGTGCCAGCAGCACCCGGAGACAGGTTGCCTACAATGAGCAGTTCTTC. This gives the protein CASSTRRQVAYNEQFF.

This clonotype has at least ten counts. The CDR3 sequence: CASSLAIYKETQYF. As DNA, the CDR3 is TGCGCCAGCAGCTTGGCCATCTACAAAGAGACCCAGTACTTC. V and J are TRBV5-1 and TRBJ2-5; D remains ambiguous. V lost 0 bases to trimming and J lost 3 bases, with 9 bases between them. Germline assignment: CDR1 SGHRS and CDR2 YFSETQ. The CDR3 has 14 amino acids.

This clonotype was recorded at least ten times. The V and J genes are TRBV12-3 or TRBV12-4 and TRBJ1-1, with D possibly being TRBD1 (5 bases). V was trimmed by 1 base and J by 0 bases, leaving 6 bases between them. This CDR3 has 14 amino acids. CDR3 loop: CASSLGQMNTEAFF. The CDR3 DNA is TGTGCCAGCAGTTTAGGACAGATGAACACTGAAGCTTTCTTT.

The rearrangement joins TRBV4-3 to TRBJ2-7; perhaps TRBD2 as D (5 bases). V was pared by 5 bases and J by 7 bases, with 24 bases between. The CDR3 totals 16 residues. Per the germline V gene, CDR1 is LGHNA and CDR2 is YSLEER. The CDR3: CASSLYSLEGTGEQYF. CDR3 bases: TGCGCCAGCAGCTTATATTCACTAGAAGGAACGGGGGAGCAGTACTTC.

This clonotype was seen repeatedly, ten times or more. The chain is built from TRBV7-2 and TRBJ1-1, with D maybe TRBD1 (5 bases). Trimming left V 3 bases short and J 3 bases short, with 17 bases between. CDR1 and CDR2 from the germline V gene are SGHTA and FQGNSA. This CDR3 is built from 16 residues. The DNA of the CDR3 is TGTGCCAGCAGCTTCGTTTTAGGCAGGGAGCACACTGAAGCTTTCTTT. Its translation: CASSFVLGREHTEAFF.

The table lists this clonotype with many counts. CDR3 sequence (DNA): TGTGCCAGCAGCGTTATGACAGGGCGAGACACCATATATTTT. Translated, it gives CASSVMTGRDTIYF. The chain links TRBV9 to TRBJ1-3; TRBD1 matches 7 bases. This CDR3 has 14 residues. J was trimmed by 8 bases and V by 2 bases; bases with no gene match: 7. Germline CDR1 SGDLS, CDR2 YYNGEE.

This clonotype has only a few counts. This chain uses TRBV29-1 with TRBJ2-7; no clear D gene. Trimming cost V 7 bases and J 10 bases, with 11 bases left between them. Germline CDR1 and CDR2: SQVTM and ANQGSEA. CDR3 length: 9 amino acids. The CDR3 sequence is CSASPIQYF. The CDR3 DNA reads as TGCAGCGCTTCCCCTATTCAGTACTTC.

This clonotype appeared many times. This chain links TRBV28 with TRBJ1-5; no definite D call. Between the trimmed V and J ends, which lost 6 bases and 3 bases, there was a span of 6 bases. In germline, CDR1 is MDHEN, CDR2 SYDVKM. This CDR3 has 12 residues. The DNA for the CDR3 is TGTGCCAGCAGCTTGCTCAATCAGCCCCAGCATTTT. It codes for CASSLLNQPQHF.

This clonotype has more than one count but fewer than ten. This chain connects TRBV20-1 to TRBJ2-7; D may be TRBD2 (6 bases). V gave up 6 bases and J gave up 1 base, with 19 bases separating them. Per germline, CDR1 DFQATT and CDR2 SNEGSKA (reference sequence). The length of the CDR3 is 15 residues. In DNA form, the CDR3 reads TGCAGTGCCGCCCCAATGCAGGGAGGTTCCTACGAGCAGTACTTC. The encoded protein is CSAAPMQGGSYEQYF.

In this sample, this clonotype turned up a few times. CDR3 region: CASSYAEGAIYEQYF. The CDR3 nucleotides are TGTGCCAGCAGTTACGCCGAGGGGGCGATCTACGAGCAGTACTTC. The chain uses TRBV6-5 and TRBJ2-7; 7 nucleotides match TRBD1. The length of the CDR3 is 15 residues. V lost 2 bases, J lost 3 bases, and 7 bases stayed unmatched. The germline V gene encodes CDR1 MNHEY and CDR2 SVGAGI.

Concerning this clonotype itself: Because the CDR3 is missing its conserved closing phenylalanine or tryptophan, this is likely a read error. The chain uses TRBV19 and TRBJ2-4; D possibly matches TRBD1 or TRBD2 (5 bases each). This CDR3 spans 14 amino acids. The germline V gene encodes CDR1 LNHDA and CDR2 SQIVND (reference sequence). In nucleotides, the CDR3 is TGTACCAGTAGTATTGGGGGAACCACAAACATTCAGTACTTA. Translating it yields CTSSIGGTTNIQYL.

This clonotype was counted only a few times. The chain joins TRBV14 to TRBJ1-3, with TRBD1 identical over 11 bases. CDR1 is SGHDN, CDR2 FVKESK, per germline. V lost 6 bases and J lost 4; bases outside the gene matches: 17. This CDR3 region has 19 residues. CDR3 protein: CASSLLGTGGLSAGNTIYF. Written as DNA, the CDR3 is TGTGCCAGCAGTCTTCTAGGGACAGGGGGTCTTTCAGCGGGAAACACCATATATTTT.

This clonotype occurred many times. The CDR3 region is CASSLTASQPQHF. In DNA, the CDR3 is TGTGCCAGCAGTTTGACAGCTTCTCAGCCCCAGCATTTT. The rearrangement joins TRBV28 to TRBJ1-5; D possibly corresponds to TRBD1 (5 bases). Trimming removed 3 bases from V and 6 bases from J, with 9 bases in between. Germline-derived CDR1 and CDR2 are MDHEN and SYDVKM. This CDR3 has 13 residues.

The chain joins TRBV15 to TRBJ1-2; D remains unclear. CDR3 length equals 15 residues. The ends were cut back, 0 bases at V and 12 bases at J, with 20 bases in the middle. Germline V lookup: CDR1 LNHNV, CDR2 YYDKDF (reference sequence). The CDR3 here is CATSRERFPNYSNTF. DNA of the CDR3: TGTGCCACCAGCAGAGAAAGGTTCCCCAACTATAGCAACACCTTC.

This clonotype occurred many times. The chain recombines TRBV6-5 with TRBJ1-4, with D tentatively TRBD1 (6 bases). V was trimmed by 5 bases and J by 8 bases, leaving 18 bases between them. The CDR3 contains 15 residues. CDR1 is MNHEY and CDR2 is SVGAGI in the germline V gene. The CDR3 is CASSASPGAREKLFF. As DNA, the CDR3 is TGTGCCAGCAGTGCCTCCCCAGGGGCGCGAGAAAAACTGTTTTTT.

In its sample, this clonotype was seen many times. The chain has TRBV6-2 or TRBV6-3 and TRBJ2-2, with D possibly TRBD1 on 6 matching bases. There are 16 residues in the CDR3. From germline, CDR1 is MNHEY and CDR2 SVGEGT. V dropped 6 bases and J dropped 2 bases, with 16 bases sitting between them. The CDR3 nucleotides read TGTGCCAGCAGACAAACGGACAGCCTCAACACCGGGGAGCTGTTTTTT. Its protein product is CASRQTDSLNTGELFF.

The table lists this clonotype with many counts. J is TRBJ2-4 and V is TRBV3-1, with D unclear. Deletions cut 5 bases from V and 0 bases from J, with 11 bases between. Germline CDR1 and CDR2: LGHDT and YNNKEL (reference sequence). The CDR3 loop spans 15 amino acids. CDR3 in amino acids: CASSNQRLAKNIQYF. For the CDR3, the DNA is TGTGCCAGCAGCAACCAAAGACTAGCCAAAAACATTCAGTACTTC. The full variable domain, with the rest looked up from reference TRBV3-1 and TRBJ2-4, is DTAVSQTPKYLVTQMGNDKSIKCEQNLGHDTMYWYKQDSKKFLKIMFSYNNKELIINETVPNRFSPKSPDKAHLNLHINSLELGDSAVYFCASSNQRLAKNIQYFGAGTRLSVL.

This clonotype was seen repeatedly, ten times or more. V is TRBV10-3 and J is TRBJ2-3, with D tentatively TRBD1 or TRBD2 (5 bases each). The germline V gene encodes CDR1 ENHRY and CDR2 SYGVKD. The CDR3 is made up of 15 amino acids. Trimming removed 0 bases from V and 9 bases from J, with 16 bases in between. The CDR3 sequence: CAISESGDGTSTQYF. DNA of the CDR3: TGTGCCATCAGTGAGTCGGGAGATGGGACGTCGACGCAGTATTTT.